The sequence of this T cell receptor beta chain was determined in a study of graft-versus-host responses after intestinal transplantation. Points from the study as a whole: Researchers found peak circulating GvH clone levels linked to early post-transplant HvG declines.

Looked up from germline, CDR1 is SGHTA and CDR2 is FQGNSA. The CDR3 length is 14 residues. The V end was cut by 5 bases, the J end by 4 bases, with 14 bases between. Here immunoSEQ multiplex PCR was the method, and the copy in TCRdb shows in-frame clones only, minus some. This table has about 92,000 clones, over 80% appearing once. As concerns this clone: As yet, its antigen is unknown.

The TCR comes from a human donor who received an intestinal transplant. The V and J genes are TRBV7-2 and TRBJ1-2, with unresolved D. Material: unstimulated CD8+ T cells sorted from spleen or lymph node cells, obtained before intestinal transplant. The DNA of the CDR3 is TGTGCCAGCAGCGCCCCGGCCGGGATCTATGGCTACACCTTC. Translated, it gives CASSAPAGIYGYTF.